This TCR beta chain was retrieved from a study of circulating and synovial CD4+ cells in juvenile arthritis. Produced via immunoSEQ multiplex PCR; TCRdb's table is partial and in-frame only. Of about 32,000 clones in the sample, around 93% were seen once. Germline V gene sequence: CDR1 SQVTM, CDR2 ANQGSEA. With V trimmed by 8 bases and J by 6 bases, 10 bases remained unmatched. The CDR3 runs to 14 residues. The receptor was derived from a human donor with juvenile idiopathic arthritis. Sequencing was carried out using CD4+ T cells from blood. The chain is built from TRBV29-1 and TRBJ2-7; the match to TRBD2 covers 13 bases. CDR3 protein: CSTRTSGRGGEQYF. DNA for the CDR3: TGCAGCACTCGGACTAGCGGGAGAGGAGGCGAGCAGTACTTC.